This TCR beta chain was obtained from a study of cytomegalovirus exposure and HLA in healthy donors (dated by TCRdb to 2015 to 2018). In terms of the full investigation: An earlier analysis of some 600 of the donors reported approximately 300 Gb of sequence data and 100 million to 120 million unique TCR beta sequences obtained from roughly 170 million T cells. Of the roughly 430 genotyped donors, around 81% fell in the genetic ancestry cluster associated with self-reported Caucasian donors. A later analysis re-analyzed previously published TCR beta repertoires from 600 to 850 donors and added high-resolution HLA genotyping to study TCR occurrence patterns. HLA typing included class I and class II loci at four-digit resolution. The number of typed donors differed by locus: about 620-630 for A, B, C, DRB1 and DQB1; roughly 510 for DQA1; roughly 600 for DPA1; and around 490 for DPB1. The aim of the study was to test whether cataloging public T cell receptors could identify signatures of past pathogen exposure. Genome-wide SNP genotypes for about 55% of the 666 donors were used in a later genetic analysis, which treated that subset as a discovery cohort. Besides the first cohort of around 670 subjects, a separate validation cohort made up of 120 different subjects was used. Every discovery cohort repertoire had been produced on one sequencing platform. Using immunosequencing, the study profiled T cell repertoires from approximately 700 subjects and related those repertoires to cytomegalovirus serostatus. To decide whether each TCR beta V gene segment behaved as functional or pseudogenic, an earlier analysis of fewer than 750 of the donors relied on high-throughput TCR beta sequencing. On average, roughly 240,000 unique TCR beta nucleotide sequences were sequenced per donor among 398 genotyped donors of the cohort, with roughly 19% of those sequences being non-productive. The later analysis used no new phenotypic data to find candidate immune exposures, relying instead on TCR beta sequences and their occurrence across donors. Because of strong linkage in the cohort, five DR-DQ haplotypes were treated as single units for association and clustering. About 300 gigabases of sequencing data and 91 million or so unique TCR sequences made up an early release that covered 640 HLA-typed donors. Donor age, sex, ethnicity and CMV serostatus were collected together with the repertoire data. To predict cytomegalovirus infection status, the study brought together high-throughput TCR immunosequencing, statistical association of individual TCRs with disease status, and machine learning.

In total, roughly 670 healthy bone marrow donors made up the cohort. Cohort members were all nominally healthy when sampled, although unrecorded immune exposures were likely present. The donor tested CMV seronegative, placing the donor among the 352 seronegative members of the cohort. A peripheral blood sample was provided by each donor, and peripheral blood mononuclear cells were used for TCR beta sequencing. Genomic DNA was extracted from the blood cell samples with the Qiagen DNeasy Blood Extraction Kit. Libraries were constructed by the immunoSEQ multiplex PCR assay. For the multiplex PCR, a mixture combining 60 forward primers for TCR Vbeta segments and 13 reverse primers for TCR Jbeta segments was used. The CDR3 region of rearranged TCR beta genes was amplified from genomic DNA with a multiplex PCR assay. Amplified TCR beta libraries were sequenced as 87-base-pair reads on the Illumina HiSeq System. As for the original processing: In a later analysis, some 80 million unique TCR beta chains were counted across the 650 to 700 repertoires, and roughly 10 million of these chains were shared by at least two donors. A nearest-neighbor algorithm error-corrected the raw reads and collapsed the reads into unique sequences, merging closely related sequences to remove PCR and sequencing errors. To assign V, D and J gene segments, CDR3 sequences were aligned to IMGT reference sequences. For a sequence to be retained, a match of at least six nucleotides to both a V gene segment and a J gene segment was required. A rearrangement was called productive if the CDR3 had no stop codons and remained in frame with V and J, and every other rearrangement was called non-productive. Following IMGT convention, CDR3 was defined as the stretch from the second conserved V-encoded cysteine up to the conserved J-encoded phenylalanine. The earlier analysis of about 500 of the donors excluded sequences that lacked an unambiguous match to a single V gene segment. In an earlier analysis of 500 to 750 of the donors, V segments were called functional above 56.7% productive rearrangements and were called segregating when the between-donor standard deviation exceeded 5%. A statistical classification framework was built to diagnose cytomegalovirus status from the catalog of TCR beta chain sequences. A later analysis assigned V and J genes by comparing TCR nucleotide sequences with IMGT/GENE-DB human TR gene sequences. Using the TCRdist pipeline, a later analysis assigned CDR3 sequences along with most-parsimonious VDJ recombination scenarios. In a later analysis, each TCR beta chain was defined by its CDR3 amino acid sequence together with its V-gene family, and reads lacking a unique V-gene family were excluded. A later analysis removed 550 to 700 highly shared, low-generation-probability nucleotide sequences to deal with suspected cross-contamination and a sequencing artifact. In a later analysis, a clonal expansion index was calculated for each public chain from normalized within-repertoire ranks of inferred template counts. In a later analysis, generation probabilities were computed using a VDJ recombination model fitted to out-of-frame rearrangements, and the results were checked against IGoR. Hypergeometric tests were used in a later analysis to score TCR-TCR, TCR-HLA and TCR-CMV co-occurrence, with a repertoire-size bias correction applied to the TCR pairs. False discovery rates were estimated in a later analysis by permuting HLA or CMV assignments 20 times. In a later analysis, co-occurring TCRs were grouped using DBSCAN, and TCRdist sequence similarity was added for clustering within HLA-allele-positive subsets. For co-occurrence clustering, repertoires with fewer than 30,000 or more than 120,000 public chains were excluded, along with five repertoires with anomalous nucleotide sharing. Entries here come from immuneACCESS through TCRdb and include only in-frame sequences with V and J called. Some clones fail to appear in such tables; in the studies checked, an unresolved V gene covers under half of the shortfall, and the cause of the remainder is unknown. For V, J and clone size, that table is used; D and trimming come from the DNA. The sample contains just over 150,000 clones, 75% to 90% of them found a single time. In total, the top ten clones hold almost 2% of the sample.

Looking up the germline V gene yields CDR1 MDHEN and CDR2 SYDVKM. There are 15 amino acids in the CDR3, from cysteine to phenylalanine inclusive. Left in the record is the CDR3 DNA by itself, 45 bases read in frame from the first base. Worth noting for this clone: The antigen it recognizes is unknown. Base qualities are not provided; no much larger clone lies one nucleotide away.

The full study reports these points: A cluster of highly shared sequence variants was judged likely to be a technical artifact of the sequencing pipeline. A later genetic analysis reported fewer N-insertions in productive TCRs among donors in an Asian-associated ancestry cluster than the roughly 700-donor mean. A later analysis found that TCR association rates varied across HLA loci, with DRB1 alleles showing the most associated TCRs and HLA-C alleles the fewest. A later analysis associated 15,000 to 20,000 TCR beta sequences with specific HLA alleles at a false discovery rate of 0.05. The presence/absence analyses assumed that sequencing depth was roughly uniform across donors, and that assumption may not be true. The 87-base-pair reads could not distinguish some IMGT-functional V segments, including TRBV6-2 and TRBV6-3, so those segments were excluded. In an earlier analysis of 500 to 650 of the donors, most TCR beta V segments appeared in productive rearrangements about 87% or about 30% of the time, broadly matching IMGT annotations. Around 16 rarely observed V segments, including chromosome 9 orphons, were excluded from the earlier analysis of approximately 500 of the donors because counts were too low. In this cohort, only TCR beta chains were sequenced, and detectable features were limited by the absence of alpha or paired-chain data. A total of roughly 160 TCR beta chains were listed by the study as associated with cytomegalovirus. The classifier was reported to diagnose cytomegalovirus status with high specificity and sensitivity in both the original cohort and the validation cohort. According to a later analysis, most CMV-associated TCR beta chains appeared to be HLA-restricted, and the HLA associations seemed to be driven largely by CMV exposure. A later analysis found that HLA-associated TCR beta chains were more clonally expanded and had lower generation probabilities than equally common non-associated chains. When HLA alleles, especially DR and DQ, strongly co-occurred, TCR associations were difficult to assign to individual alleles. Correlated functional status among segregating V segments might be attributable to linkage disequilibrium, but an unknown experimental factor could not be ruled out. A later genetic analysis associated a missense DCLRE1C variant with V-gene and J-gene trimming of TCR beta chains, and an independent cohort replicated the association. In vitro tests confirmed that a few of the cytomegalovirus-associated TCR beta chains recognize cytomegalovirus antigens. Because HLA typing was missing for some donors at each locus, association tests included only the typed subset. The only immune exposure information available for the cohort was CMV serostatus. In a later analysis, several top co-occurrence clusters were reported to appear linked to parvovirus B19, influenza, CMV and Epstein-Barr virus. Across donors, most TCR sequences were observed very rarely, whereas some public TCRs were present in many individuals. A further reported finding was that TCR beta sequences accurately predicted the HLA-A and HLA-B alleles for most subjects in the first cohort. According to the authors, the approach could potentially be generalized to other disease states and immunological phenotypes.

The clonotype comes from a woman younger than 35 in good health and CMV-seronegative. The specimen sequenced was PBMCs. The rearranged segments are TRBV28 and TRBJ2-5; the junction holds 10 bases that match TRBD1. Gene TRBJ2-7 matches the end of the DNA better, so the J call may be wrong. Here the CDR3 is given as CASSPGQGISYEQYF. The base sequence is TGTGCCAGCAGCCCGGGACAGGGGATTAGCTACGAGCAGTACTTC.